This is a list of T cell receptor beta chains from one sample in a study of blood T cell repertoires in COVID-19. The method was immunoSEQ multiplex PCR; TCRdb's version includes in-frame clones alone and lacks a portion of them. The sample lists a few hundred thousand clones, approximately 90% occurring once. The sequenced sample consisted of peripheral blood. These receptors originate from a woman in her fifties or sixties with acute or convalescent COVID-19. CDR3s include the opening cysteine and the closing phenylalanine or tryptophan. The D gene is left open where the match is weak. Where a row states a size, it is once, few, many or the class of an expanded clone; other rows omit it.

clone size	V gene	D gene	J gene	CDR3 protein	CDR3 DNA
.	TRBV24-1	.	TRBJ1-2	CATPLGHLNYGYTF	TGTGCCACCCCCCTGGGGCACCTTAACTATGGCTACACCTTC
.	TRBV13	.	TRBJ1-1	CASSPLGGSMNTEAFF	TGTGCCAGCAGCCCACTTGGGGGGTCAATGAACACTGAAGCTTTCTTT
.	TRBV15	TRBD1	TRBJ1-1	CATSRTGVAGEAFF	TGTGCCACCAGCAGGACAGGGGTTGCTGGTGAAGCTTTCTTT
once	TRBV5-4	TRBD1	TRBJ2-1	CASSLAVVGGAYNEQFF	TGTGCCAGCAGCTTGGCCGTGGTAGGGGGCGCCTACAATGAGCAGTTCTTC
.	TRBV3-1/TRBV3-2	TRBD2	TRBJ2-3	CASSPSGGLQPDTQYF	TGTGCCAGCAGCCCCTCCGGGGGACTACAGCCTGATACGCAGTATTTT
.	TRBV3-1/TRBV3-2	TRBD2	TRBJ2-3	CASSPMSGGAGDTQYF	TGTGCCAGCAGCCCAATGAGCGGGGGGGCTGGGGATACGCAGTATTTT
.	TRBV7-2	.	TRBJ1-2	CASSPWSRGGYGYTF	TGTGCCAGCAGCCCCTGGAGCAGGGGAGGGTATGGCTACACCTTC
.	TRBV4-2	TRBD1	TRBJ1-1	CASSQDGQGSTEAFF	TGTGCCAGCAGCCAAGATGGACAGGGGTCCACTGAAGCTTTCTTT
.	TRBV3-1/TRBV3-2	.	TRBJ2-3	CASSQFGGSTDTQYF	TGTGCCAGCAGCCAATTTGGAGGGAGCACAGATACGCAGTATTTT
.	TRBV14	TRBD2	TRBJ2-1	CASSQSGGSSYNEQFF	TGTGCCAGCAGCCAATCGGGGGGAAGCTCCTACAATGAGCAGTTCTTC
.	TRBV18	.	TRBJ1-2	CASSPRQGSGYTF	TGTGCCAGCTCACCACGGCAGGGAAGTGGCTACACCTTC
.	TRBV28	TRBD2	TRBJ2-7	CASSFSGRQYEQYF	TGTGCCAGCAGTTTTAGCGGGAGACAGTACGAGCAGTACTTC
.	TRBV6-4	TRBD2	TRBJ2-3	CASSDRSSGSPDTQYF	TGTGCCAGCAGTGACCGGTCTAGCGGTTCTCCAGATACGCAGTATTTT
.	TRBV28	TRBD1	TRBJ1-3	CASSLHLGTAGNTIYF	TGTGCCAGCAGCCTACATCTTGGGACAGCTGGAAACACCATATATTTT
.	TRBV10-3	TRBD2	TRBJ2-2	CAISAAGGPGELFF	TGTGCCATCAGTGCAGCGGGGGGGCCCGGGGAGCTGTTTTTT
.	TRBV6-5	.	TRBJ2-6	CASSYQGPSGANVLTF	TGTGCCAGCAGTTACCAGGGTCCTTCTGGGGCCAACGTCCTGACTTTC
.	TRBV29-1	TRBD1	TRBJ1-3	CSVGQGAGNTIYF	TGCAGCGTCGGACAGGGGGCTGGAAACACCATATATTTT
once	TRBV5-6	.	TRBJ2-3	CASSLGPTSTDTQYF	TGTGCCAGCAGCTTGGGACCGACTAGCACAGATACGCAGTATTTT
.	TRBV28	.	TRBJ1-5	CASRTGTPDQPQHF	TGTGCCAGCAGGACCGGGACACCGGATCAGCCCCAGCATTTT
.	TRBV30	TRBD1	TRBJ1-1	CAWRQGLWTEAFF	TGTGCCTGGAGACAGGGGCTGTGGACTGAAGCTTTCTTT
few	TRBV14	TRBD1	TRBJ1-1	CASSLRTGMNTEAFF	TGTGCCAGCAGCCTTAGGACAGGCATGAACACTGAAGCTTTCTTT
.	TRBV13	.	TRBJ1-2	CASSYAGPLDGYTF	TGTGCCAGCAGCTACGCGGGACCTCTCGATGGCTACACCTTC
.	TRBV9	.	TRBJ1-2	CASSVEAGGHGYTF	TGTGCCAGCAGCGTAGAGGCAGGAGGTCATGGCTACACCTTC
.	TRBV28	TRBD1	TRBJ2-7	CASSTQGQGSYEQYF	TGTGCCAGCAGTACCCAGGGACAGGGTTCCTACGAGCAGTACTTC
.	TRBV7-3	.	TRBJ2-5	CASSFIGETQYF	TGTGCCAGCAGCTTCATCGGGGAGACCCAGTACTTC